The 31 T cell receptor beta chains given below trace back to one sample, sequenced in a study of blood T cell repertoires in COVID-19. The data were produced by immunoSEQ multiplex PCR, yet TCRdb's version contains in-frame clones alone and is incomplete. The profile shows 100,000 to 150,000 clones, approximately 81% of them singletons. Input material: peripheral blood. These receptors all stem from a man at least 80 years old with COVID-19, enrolled during active disease.

The V gene is TRBV7-6, the J gene TRBJ2-3, with TRBD1 matching 7 bases. The CDR3 length is 15 residues. Germline CDR1 and CDR2: SGHVS and FNYEAQ. V gave up 5 bases and J gave up 0 bases; unmatched junction bases: 5. CDR3 nucleotides: TGTGCCAGCAGCACCGGGACAGCTAGCACAGATACGCAGTATTTT. Encoded protein: CASSTGTASTDTQYF.

This clone was seen a single time. The chain couples TRBV27 to TRBJ2-3; 10 bases fit TRBD2. The ends lost 9 bases at V and 5 bases at J; junction bases unmatched: 14. Germline CDR1 MNHEY, CDR2 SMNVEV (reference sequence). This CDR3 contains 16 residues. CDR3 in DNA: TGTGCCAGTAAACCTCCAGGAGCGGGAGGGAGAGATACGCAGTATTTT. It encodes CASKPPGAGGRDTQYF.

The table lists this clone with a few counts. V gene TRBV29-1 combines with J gene TRBJ2-6, with 7 bases lining up with TRBD2. The CDR3 is made up of 16 amino acids. J gave up 0 bases and V 5 bases, and 7 bases lay outside the gene matches. Per the germline V gene, CDR1 is SQVTM and CDR2 is ANQGSEA. The CDR3 region is CSVQRDVDSGANVLTF. The DNA of the CDR3 is TGCAGCGTTCAGCGGGACGTTGACTCTGGGGCCAACGTCCTGACTTTC. The variable domain in full, completed from reference TRBV29-1 and TRBJ2-6, reads SAVISQKPSRDICQRGTSLTIQCQVDSQVTMMFWYRQQPGQSLTLIATANQGSEATYESGFVIDKFPISRPNLTFSTLTVSNMSPEDSSIYLCSVQRDVDSGANVLTFGAGSRLTVL.

Here the CDR3 reads CSVEGGRGGRENEQFF. CDR3 nucleotide sequence: TGCAGCGTTGAAGGGGGTCGCGGGGGGCGTGAAAATGAGCAGTTCTTC. The chain carries TRBV29-1 and TRBJ2-1; 8 bases align to TRBD2. The V and J ends lost 1 base and 7 bases, in that order; junction bases with no gene match: 12. This CDR3 region has 16 residues. CDR1 is SQVTM, CDR2 ANQGSEA, per germline.

The chain links TRBV5-1 to TRBJ2-3, with TRBD2 identical over 7 bases. The CDR3 length is 15 residues. The V gene end was trimmed by 1 base and the J gene end by 2 bases; junction bases not matched to a gene: 4. Per the germline V gene, CDR1 is SGHRS and CDR2 is YFSETQ. The CDR3 region has the DNA TGCGCCAGCAGCTTGCTAGCGGAGCCCACAGATACGCAGTATTTT. This encodes CASSLLAEPTDTQYF.

The chain employs TRBV9 and TRBJ2-2, with 10 bases that match TRBD1. J was trimmed by 6 bases and V by 2 bases; bases with no gene match: 7. This CDR3 region has 16 residues. Looked up from germline, CDR1 is SGDLS and CDR2 is YYNGEE. This chain's CDR3 is CASSVFGTGASGELFF. The CDR3 nucleotides are TGTGCCAGCAGCGTCTTCGGGACAGGGGCCTCCGGGGAGCTGTTTTTT. Full variable domain (remainder filled in from reference TRBV9 and TRBJ2-2): DSGVTQTPKHLITATGQRVTLRCSPRSGDLSVYWYQQSLDQGLQFLIQYYNGEERAKGNILERFSAQQFPDLHSELNLSSLELGDSALYFCASSVFGTGASGELFFGEGSRLTVL.

This chain connects TRBV19 to TRBJ1-4; TRBD1 is a possible D gene (6 bases). This CDR3 is 17 amino acids long. Trimming took 5 bases from V and 0 from J, leaving 16 bases between them. Germline values: CDR1 LNHDA, CDR2 SQIVND (reference sequence). CDR3 bases: TGTGCCAGTAGTCCTTGGACAGCAGCCGCAACTAATGAAAAACTGTTTTTT. It is translated as CASSPWTAAATNEKLFF.

The chain couples TRBV24-1 to TRBJ2-3, with 9 positions matching TRBD2. The J segment lost 0 bases and the V segment lost 3 bases, leaving 9 bases of the junction unmatched. The CDR3 has 18 residues. The germline gives CDR1 KGHDR, CDR2 SFDVKD. CDR3 nucleotides: TGTGCCACCAGTGATCCTCTAGCGGGAACCACTAGCACAGATACGCAGTATTTT. Translated: CATSDPLAGTTSTDTQYF.

This sequence joins TRBV3-1 (or the pseudogene TRBV3-2) and TRBJ1-1; possibly TRBD1 for D (5 bases). The V gene lost 3 bases and the J gene lost 0 bases, with 11 bases spanning the gap. The CDR3 consists of 15 residues. Germline lookup yields CDR1 LGHDT and CDR2 YNNKEL (reference sequence). CDR3 region: CASSQDTVMNTEAFF. CDR3 sequence (DNA): TGTGCCAGCAGCCAGGACACTGTAATGAACACTGAAGCTTTCTTT.

The CDR3 bases are TGTGCCAGCAGCTTGAGGGCGGGAGGCTACGAGCAGTACTTC. Translating it yields CASSLRAGGYEQYF. The chain couples TRBV5-4 to TRBJ2-7, with 8 bases matching TRBD2. V lost 1 base to trimming and J lost 3 bases; unmatched junction nucleotides: 3. Germline-derived CDR1 and CDR2 are SGHNT and YYREEE (reference sequence). This CDR3 has 14 residues.

V is TRBV4-2 and J is TRBJ2-1; TRBD2 aligns across 14 bases. The length of the CDR3 is 17 residues. In germline, CDR1 is LGHNA, CDR2 YNFKEQ. V shed 2 bases, J shed 7 bases, and the junction held 7 bases outside the gene matches. The CDR3 loop reads CASSQPPGLAGANEQFF. As DNA, the CDR3 is TGTGCCAGCAGCCAACCTCCGGGACTAGCGGGAGCTAATGAGCAGTTCTTC.

In DNA form, the CDR3 reads TGTGCCAGCAGCCTAGGCAACCAAGAGACCCAGTACTTC. This sequence encodes CASSLGNQETQYF. The genes are TRBV27 and TRBJ2-5, with D hard to call. Trimming removed 6 bases at V and 0 bases at J, with 8 bases between. Germline V gene lookup returns CDR1 MNHEY and CDR2 SMNVEV (reference sequence). The CDR3 consists of 13 residues.

The V call is TRBV12-3 or TRBV12-4, the J call TRBJ1-5; D is undetermined. Between the trimmed V and J ends, which lost 6 bases and 4 bases, there was a span of 10 bases. The CDR3 is 13 amino acids. CDR3 sequence (DNA): TGTGCCAGCAGCCCCGGGATGAATCAGCCCCAGCATTTT. This encodes CASSPGMNQPQHF.

The chain combines TRBV28 with TRBJ2-1, with 10 bases lining up with TRBD2. The CDR3 runs 14 residues. The germline gives CDR1 MDHEN, CDR2 SYDVKM. Trimming cost V 10 bases and J 9 bases; bases outside gene matches: 12. In DNA form, the CDR3 reads TGTGCCACAGAAGCGGGAGGGCCCTCGGGTGAGCAGTTCTTC. Protein sequence: CATEAGGPSGEQFF.

This clone has more than one count but fewer than ten. V gene TRBV7-2 combines with J gene TRBJ2-2, with TRBD2 matching over 8 bases. The CDR3 spans 15 residues. The V and J ends lost 5 bases and 8 bases, in that order; junction bases with no gene match: 10. Germline V gene lookup returns CDR1 SGHTA and CDR2 FQGNSA. The CDR3 reads CASSEAGTRAGELFF. The CDR3 DNA reads TGTGCCAGCAGCGAAGCCGGGACTAGGGCGGGGGAGCTGTTTTTT.

The chain couples TRBV10-3 to TRBJ2-7; TRBD1 might be the D (6 bases). Looked up from germline, CDR1 is ENHRY and CDR2 is SYGVKD. CDR3 length equals 14 residues. V was clipped by 2 bases and J by 3 bases, with 11 bases between them. The CDR3 region has the DNA TGTGCCATCAGTGAGCCCAACAGGGTCTACGAGCAGTACTTC. Protein: CAISEPNRVYEQYF.

The rearrangement joins TRBV3-1 (or the pseudogene TRBV3-2) to TRBJ2-1; D remains ambiguous. V was shortened by 3 bases and J by 13 bases, with 10 bases between the two germline ends. Per germline, CDR1 LGHDT and CDR2 YNNKEL (reference sequence). The length of the CDR3 is 11 residues. The CDR3 DNA is TGTGCCAGCAGCCAGGGCGAACAACAGTTCTTC. Translating gives CASSQGEQQFF.

The gene calls are TRBV28 and TRBJ1-2; the match to TRBD1 covers 7 bases. J was trimmed by 4 bases and V by 7 bases; bases with no gene match: 9. The CDR3 length is 14 residues. The germline CDR1 and CDR2 sequences are MDHEN and SYDVKM. CDR3 bases: TGTGCCAGCACCCAGGGGGTGCAGGGCTATGGCTACACCTTC. Amino acids: CASTQGVQGYGYTF.

This clone was observed many times. J is TRBJ2-7 and V is TRBV4-1; D uncertain. Germline CDR1 is MGHRA and CDR2 is YSYEKL. V was trimmed by 0 bases and J by 5 bases, leaving 8 bases between them. The CDR3 contains 13 residues. The CDR3 DNA reads as TGCGCCAGCAGCCAAGAACCGCCGGACGAGCAGTACTTC. It specifies CASSQEPPDEQYF.

The CDR3 loop reads CASSNGQGGFEKLFF. The CDR3 nucleotides are TGTGCCAGTAGCAACGGACAGGGAGGGTTCGAAAAACTGTTTTTT. This chain links TRBV19 with TRBJ1-4; 8 bases are a match to TRBD1. The J segment lost 8 bases and the V segment lost 6 bases, leaving 11 bases of the junction unmatched. The length of the CDR3 is 15 residues. Germline CDR1 reads LNHDA; CDR2 reads SQIVND (reference sequence).

CDR3 loop: CASSRQGGSFGYTF. The CDR3 DNA reads as TGTGCCAGCAGTCGACAGGGGGGGTCATTTGGCTACACCTTC. V gene TRBV6-5 combines with J gene TRBJ1-2; 9 nucleotides agree with TRBD1. The CDR3 spans 14 residues. With V trimmed by 5 bases and J by 7 bases, 8 bases remained unmatched. CDR1 and CDR2 from the germline V gene are MNHEY and SVGAGI.

The gene calls are TRBV4-2 and TRBJ1-4, with D possibly matching TRBD1 (6 bases). CDR1 is LGHNA and CDR2 is YNFKEQ in the germline V gene. The V end was cut by 0 bases, the J end by 5 bases, with 13 bases between. This CDR3 region has 16 residues. This chain's CDR3 is CASSQDVGAKNEKLFF. The CDR3 region has the DNA TGTGCCAGCAGCCAAGATGTGGGGGCGAAAAATGAAAAACTGTTTTTT.

This clone was detected only once. The rearrangement links TRBV6-5 to TRBJ1-2, with 10 positions matching TRBD1. CDR1 MNHEY and CDR2 SVGAGI come from the germline V gene. V lost 5 bases to trimming and J lost 5 bases; unmatched junction nucleotides: 5. This CDR3 has 14 amino acids. CDR3 nucleotide sequence: TGTGCCAGCAGTCCCGGGACAGGGGTTTATGGCTACACCTTC. It is translated as CASSPGTGVYGYTF.

The chain is built from TRBV7-8 and TRBJ2-7; D ambiguous. The CDR3 contains 12 residues. The germline V and J ends were trimmed by 3 bases and 5 bases, with 8 bases remaining between them. In germline, CDR1 is SGHVS, CDR2 FQNEAQ. As DNA, the CDR3 is TGTGCCAGCAGCTTCACGGTTAACGAGCAGTACTTC. Translation: CASSFTVNEQYF. The full variable domain, completed using reference TRBV7-8 and TRBJ2-7, is GAGVSQSPRYKVAKRGQDVALRCDPISGHVSLFWYQQALGQGPEFLTYFQNEAQLDKSGLPSDRFFAERPEGSVSTLKIQRTQQEDSAVYLCASSFTVNEQYFGPGTRLTVT.

The J gene is TRBJ1-5, the V gene TRBV28; no firm D call. This CDR3 is built from 14 residues. V lost 6 bases to trimming and J lost 0 bases, with 9 bases between them. Germline lookup yields CDR1 MDHEN and CDR2 SYDVKM. CDR3 protein: CASSQYYSNQPQHF. In DNA form, the CDR3 reads TGTGCCAGCAGCCAGTACTATAGCAATCAGCCCCAGCATTTT.

This clone was counted a few times. The chain recombines TRBV4-1 with TRBJ1-5; D unresolved. Trimming took off 3 bases at V and 0 bases at J, with 9 bases between the two ends. This CDR3 has 15 amino acids. The V gene's germline CDR1 is MGHRA and CDR2 YSYEKL. This chain's CDR3 is CASSHLAGSNQPQHF. DNA for the CDR3: TGCGCCAGCAGCCACCTCGCAGGTAGCAATCAGCCCCAGCATTTT.

This clone was seen only a few times. The chain joins TRBV7-9 to TRBJ2-7, with 7 bases lining up with TRBD1. Per the germline V gene, CDR1 is SEHNR and CDR2 is FQNEAQ (reference sequence). After removal of 2 bases from V and 7 bases from J, the junction contained 2 bases not matched to a gene. The CDR3 sequence is 12 residues long. DNA for the CDR3: TGTGCCAGCAGCTTACAGGGGGAGGAGCAGTACTTC. Translation: CASSLQGEEQYF.

CDR3 in amino acids: CASSQDRGGYGYTF. The CDR3 DNA reads as TGTGCCAGCAGCCAAGACAGGGGAGGCTATGGCTACACCTTC. V is TRBV5-5 and J is TRBJ1-2; 8 bases align to TRBD1. Germline V gene data show CDR1 as SGHKS and CDR2 as YYEKEE (reference sequence). Unmatched junction bases numbered 6, after V lost 4 bases and J lost 4 bases. The CDR3 has 14 residues.

V gene TRBV18 combines with J gene TRBJ1-1; D might be TRBD1 (6 bases). Germline V gene lookup returns CDR1 KGHSH and CDR2 LQKENI. This CDR3 is built from 16 residues. Trimming took 0 bases from V and 0 from J, leaving 11 bases between them. In DNA, the CDR3 is TGTGCCAGCTCACCACCGGGGGCCTGGGTGAACACTGAAGCTTTCTTT. It is translated as CASSPPGAWVNTEAFF. The whole variable domain, filled in from reference TRBV18 and TRBJ1-1, reads NAGVMQNPRHLVRRRGQEARLRCSPMKGHSHVYWYRQLPEEGLKFMVYLQKENIIDESGMPKERFSAEFPKEGPSILRIQQVVRGDSAAYFCASSPPGAWVNTEAFFGQGTRLTVV.

This chain joins TRBV4-1 and TRBJ2-7; a weak D match, TRBD1 (6 bases). V lost 0 bases, J lost 3 bases, and 9 bases lay in between. The germline V gene encodes CDR1 MGHRA and CDR2 YSYEKL. This CDR3 has 14 amino acids. The CDR3 spells CASSQEQGGYEQYF. CDR3 nucleotides: TGCGCCAGCAGCCAAGAACAGGGCGGCTACGAGCAGTACTTC.

The rearrangement joins TRBV14 to TRBJ2-1; D not resolved. V dropped 3 bases and J dropped 0 bases, with 6 bases sitting between them. Per the germline V gene, CDR1 is SGHDN and CDR2 is FVKESK. There are 14 residues in the CDR3. DNA of the CDR3: TGTGCCAGCAGCCAGTTGAGCTCCTACAATGAGCAGTTCTTC. Residues: CASSQLSSYNEQFF. The whole variable domain, filled in from reference TRBV14 and TRBJ2-1, reads EAGVTQFPSHSVIEKGQTVTLRCDPISGHDNLYWYRRVMGKEIKFLLHFVKESKQDESGMPNNRFLAERTGGTYSTLKVQPAELEDSGVYFCASSQLSSYNEQFFGPGTRLTVL.